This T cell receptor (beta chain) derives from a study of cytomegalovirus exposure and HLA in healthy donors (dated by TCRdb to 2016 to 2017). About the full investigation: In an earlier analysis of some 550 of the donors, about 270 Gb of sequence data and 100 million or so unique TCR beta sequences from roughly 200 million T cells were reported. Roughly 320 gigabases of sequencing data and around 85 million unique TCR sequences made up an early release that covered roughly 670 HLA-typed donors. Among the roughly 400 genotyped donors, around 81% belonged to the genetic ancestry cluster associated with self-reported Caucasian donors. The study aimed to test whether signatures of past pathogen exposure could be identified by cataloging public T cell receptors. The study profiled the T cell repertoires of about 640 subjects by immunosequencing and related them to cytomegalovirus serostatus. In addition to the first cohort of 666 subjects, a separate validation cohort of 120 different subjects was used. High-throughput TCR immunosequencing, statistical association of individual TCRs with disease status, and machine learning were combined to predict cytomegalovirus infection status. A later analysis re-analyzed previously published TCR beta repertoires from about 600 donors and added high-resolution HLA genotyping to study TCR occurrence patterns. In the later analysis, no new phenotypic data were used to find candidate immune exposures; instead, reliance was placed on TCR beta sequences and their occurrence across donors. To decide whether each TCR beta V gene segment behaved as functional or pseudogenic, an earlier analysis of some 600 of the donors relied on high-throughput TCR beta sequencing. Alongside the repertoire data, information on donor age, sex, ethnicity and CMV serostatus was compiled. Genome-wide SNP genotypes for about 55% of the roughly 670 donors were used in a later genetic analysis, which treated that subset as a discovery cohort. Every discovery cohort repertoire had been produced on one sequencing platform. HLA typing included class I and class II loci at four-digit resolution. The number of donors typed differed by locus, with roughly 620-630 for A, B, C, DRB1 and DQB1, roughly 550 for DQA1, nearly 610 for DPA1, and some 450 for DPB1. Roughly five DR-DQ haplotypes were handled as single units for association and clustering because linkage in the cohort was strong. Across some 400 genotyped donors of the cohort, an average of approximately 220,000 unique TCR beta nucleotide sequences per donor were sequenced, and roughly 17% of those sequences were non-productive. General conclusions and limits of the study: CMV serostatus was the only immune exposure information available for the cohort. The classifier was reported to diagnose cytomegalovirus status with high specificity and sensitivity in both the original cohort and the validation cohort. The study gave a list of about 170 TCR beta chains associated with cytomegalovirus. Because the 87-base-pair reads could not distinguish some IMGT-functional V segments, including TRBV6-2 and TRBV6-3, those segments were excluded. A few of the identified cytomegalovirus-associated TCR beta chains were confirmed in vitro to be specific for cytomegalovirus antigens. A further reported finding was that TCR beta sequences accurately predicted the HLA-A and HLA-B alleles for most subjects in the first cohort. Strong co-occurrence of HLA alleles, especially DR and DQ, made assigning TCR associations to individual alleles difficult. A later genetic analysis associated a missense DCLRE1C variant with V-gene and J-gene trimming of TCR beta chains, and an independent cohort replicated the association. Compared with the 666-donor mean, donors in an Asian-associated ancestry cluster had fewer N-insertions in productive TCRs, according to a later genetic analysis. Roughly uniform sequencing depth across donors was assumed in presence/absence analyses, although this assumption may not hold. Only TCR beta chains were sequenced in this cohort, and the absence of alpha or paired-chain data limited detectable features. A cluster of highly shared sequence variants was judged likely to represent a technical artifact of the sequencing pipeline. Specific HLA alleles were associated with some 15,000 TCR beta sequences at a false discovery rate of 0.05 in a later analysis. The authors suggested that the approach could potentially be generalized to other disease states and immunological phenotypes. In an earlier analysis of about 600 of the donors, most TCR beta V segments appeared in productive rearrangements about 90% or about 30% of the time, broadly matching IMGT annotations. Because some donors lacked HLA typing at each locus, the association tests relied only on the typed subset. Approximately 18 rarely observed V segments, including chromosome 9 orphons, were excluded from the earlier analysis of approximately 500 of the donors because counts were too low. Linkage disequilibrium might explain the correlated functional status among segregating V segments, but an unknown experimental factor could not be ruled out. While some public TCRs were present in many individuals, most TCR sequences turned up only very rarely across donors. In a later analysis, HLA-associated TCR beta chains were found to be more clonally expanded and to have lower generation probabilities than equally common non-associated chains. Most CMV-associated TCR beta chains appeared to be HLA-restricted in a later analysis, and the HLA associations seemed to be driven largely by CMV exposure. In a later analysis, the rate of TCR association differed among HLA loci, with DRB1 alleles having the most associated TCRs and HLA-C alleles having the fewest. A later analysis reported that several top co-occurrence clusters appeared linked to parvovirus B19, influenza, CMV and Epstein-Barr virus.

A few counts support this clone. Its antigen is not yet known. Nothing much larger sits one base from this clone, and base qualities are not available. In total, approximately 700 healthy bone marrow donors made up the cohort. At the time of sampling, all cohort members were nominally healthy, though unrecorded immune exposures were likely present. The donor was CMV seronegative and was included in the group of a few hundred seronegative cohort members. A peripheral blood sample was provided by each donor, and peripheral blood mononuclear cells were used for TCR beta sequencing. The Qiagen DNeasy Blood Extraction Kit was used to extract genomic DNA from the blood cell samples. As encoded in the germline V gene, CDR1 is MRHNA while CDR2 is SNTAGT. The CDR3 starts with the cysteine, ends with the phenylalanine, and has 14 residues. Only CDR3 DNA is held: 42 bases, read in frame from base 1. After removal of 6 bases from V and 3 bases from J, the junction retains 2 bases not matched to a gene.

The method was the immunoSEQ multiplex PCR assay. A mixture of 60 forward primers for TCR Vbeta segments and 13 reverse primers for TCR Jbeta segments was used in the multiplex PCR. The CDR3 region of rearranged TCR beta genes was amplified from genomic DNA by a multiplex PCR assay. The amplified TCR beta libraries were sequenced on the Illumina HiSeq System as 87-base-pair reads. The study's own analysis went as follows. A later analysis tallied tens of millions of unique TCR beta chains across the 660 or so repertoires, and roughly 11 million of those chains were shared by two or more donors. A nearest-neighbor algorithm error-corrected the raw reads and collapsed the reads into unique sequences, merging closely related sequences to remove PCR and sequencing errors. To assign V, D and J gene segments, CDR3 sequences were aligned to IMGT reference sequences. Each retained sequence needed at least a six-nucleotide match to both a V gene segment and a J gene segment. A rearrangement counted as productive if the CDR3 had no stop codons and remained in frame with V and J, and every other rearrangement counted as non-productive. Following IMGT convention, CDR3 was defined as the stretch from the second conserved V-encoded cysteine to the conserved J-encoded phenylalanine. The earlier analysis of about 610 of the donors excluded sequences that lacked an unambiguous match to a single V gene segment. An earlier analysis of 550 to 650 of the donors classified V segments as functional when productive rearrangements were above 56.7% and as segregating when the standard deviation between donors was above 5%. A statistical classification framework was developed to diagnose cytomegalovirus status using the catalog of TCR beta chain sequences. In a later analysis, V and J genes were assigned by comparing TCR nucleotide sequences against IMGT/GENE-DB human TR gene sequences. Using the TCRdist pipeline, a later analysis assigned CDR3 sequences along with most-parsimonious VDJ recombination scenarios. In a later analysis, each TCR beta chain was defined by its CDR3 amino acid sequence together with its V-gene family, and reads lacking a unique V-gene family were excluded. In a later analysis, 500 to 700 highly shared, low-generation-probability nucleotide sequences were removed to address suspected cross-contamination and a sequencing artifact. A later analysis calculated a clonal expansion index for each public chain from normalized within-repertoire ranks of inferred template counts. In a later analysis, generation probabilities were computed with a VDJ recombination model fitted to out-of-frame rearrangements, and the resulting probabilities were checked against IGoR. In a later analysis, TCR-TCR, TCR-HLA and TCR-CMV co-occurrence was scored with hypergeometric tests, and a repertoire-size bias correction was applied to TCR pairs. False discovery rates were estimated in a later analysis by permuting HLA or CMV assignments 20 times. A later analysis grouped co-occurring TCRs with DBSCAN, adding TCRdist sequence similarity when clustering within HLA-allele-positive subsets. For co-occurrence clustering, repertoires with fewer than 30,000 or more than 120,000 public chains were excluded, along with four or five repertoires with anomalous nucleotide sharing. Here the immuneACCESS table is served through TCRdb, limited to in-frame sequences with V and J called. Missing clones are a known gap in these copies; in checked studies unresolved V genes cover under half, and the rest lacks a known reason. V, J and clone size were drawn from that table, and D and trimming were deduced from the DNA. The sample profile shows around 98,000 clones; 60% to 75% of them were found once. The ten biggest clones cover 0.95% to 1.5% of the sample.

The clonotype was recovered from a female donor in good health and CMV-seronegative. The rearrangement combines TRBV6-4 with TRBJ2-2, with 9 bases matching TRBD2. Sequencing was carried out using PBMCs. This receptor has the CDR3 CASRERGDTGELFF. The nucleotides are TGTGCCAGCAGAGAGCGGGGGGACACCGGGGAGCTGTTTTTT.